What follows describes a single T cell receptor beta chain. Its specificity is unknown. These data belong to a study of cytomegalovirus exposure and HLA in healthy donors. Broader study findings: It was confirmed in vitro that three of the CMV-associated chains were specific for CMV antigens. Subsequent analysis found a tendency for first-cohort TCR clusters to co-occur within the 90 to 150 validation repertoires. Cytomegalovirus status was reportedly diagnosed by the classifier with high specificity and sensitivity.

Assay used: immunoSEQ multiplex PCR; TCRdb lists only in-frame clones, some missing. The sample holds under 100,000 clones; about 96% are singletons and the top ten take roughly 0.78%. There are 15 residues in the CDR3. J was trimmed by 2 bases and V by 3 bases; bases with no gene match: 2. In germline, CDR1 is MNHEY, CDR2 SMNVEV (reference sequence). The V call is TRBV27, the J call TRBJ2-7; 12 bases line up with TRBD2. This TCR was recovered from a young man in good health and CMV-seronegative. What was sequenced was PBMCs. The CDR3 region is CASSFTSGRTYEQYF. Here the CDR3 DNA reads TGTGCCAGCAGTTTCACTAGCGGGAGGACCTACGAGCAGTACTTC.